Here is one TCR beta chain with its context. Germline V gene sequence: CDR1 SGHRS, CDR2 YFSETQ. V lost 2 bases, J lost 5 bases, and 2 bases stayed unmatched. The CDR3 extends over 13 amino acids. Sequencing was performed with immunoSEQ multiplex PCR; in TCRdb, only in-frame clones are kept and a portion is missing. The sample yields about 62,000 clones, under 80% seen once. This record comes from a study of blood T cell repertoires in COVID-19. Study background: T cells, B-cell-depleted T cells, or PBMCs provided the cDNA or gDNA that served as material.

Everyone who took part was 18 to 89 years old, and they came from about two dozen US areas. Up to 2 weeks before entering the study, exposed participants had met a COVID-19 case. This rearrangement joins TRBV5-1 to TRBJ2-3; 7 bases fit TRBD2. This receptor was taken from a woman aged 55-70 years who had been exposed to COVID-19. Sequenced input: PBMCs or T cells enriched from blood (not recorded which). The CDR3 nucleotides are TGCGCCAGCAGCTTATTAGCGGGAGATACGCAGTATTTT. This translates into CASSLLAGDTQYF. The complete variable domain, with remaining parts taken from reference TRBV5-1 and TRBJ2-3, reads KAGVTQTPRYLIKTRGQQVTLSCSPISGHRSVSWYQQTPGQGLQFLFEYFSETQRNKGNFPGRFSGRQFSNSRSEMNVSTLELGDSALYLCASSLLAGDTQYFGPGTRLTVL.